One TCR beta chain is described in this entry. There are 15 residues in the CDR3. The trim removed 5 bases at V and 2 bases at J, leaving 7 bases unmatched. The germline V gene has CDR1 SEHNR and CDR2 FQNEAQ (reference sequence). The data are from a study of blood T cell repertoires in COVID-19. At the level of the study: Nucleic acid was either cDNA or gDNA, and it came from T cells, B-cell-depleted T cells, or PBMCs.

Data came from immunoSEQ multiplex PCR; TCRdb stores just in-frame clones and leaves some out. The repertoire holds 250,000 to 350,000 clones, around 90% seen once, with 3.5% to 4.5% in the top ten. Allocation to cohorts depended on clinical history reported by the participants. Sequencing input: PBMCs or T cells enriched from blood (not recorded which). The TCR sequence derives from a woman younger than 30 with acute COVID-19. This chain uses TRBV7-9 with TRBJ2-7; 9 bases fit TRBD1. For the CDR3, the DNA is TGTGCCAGCAGCCCGGGGACAGGGTCCACCTACGAGCAGTACTTC. The encoded protein is CASSPGTGSTYEQYF.